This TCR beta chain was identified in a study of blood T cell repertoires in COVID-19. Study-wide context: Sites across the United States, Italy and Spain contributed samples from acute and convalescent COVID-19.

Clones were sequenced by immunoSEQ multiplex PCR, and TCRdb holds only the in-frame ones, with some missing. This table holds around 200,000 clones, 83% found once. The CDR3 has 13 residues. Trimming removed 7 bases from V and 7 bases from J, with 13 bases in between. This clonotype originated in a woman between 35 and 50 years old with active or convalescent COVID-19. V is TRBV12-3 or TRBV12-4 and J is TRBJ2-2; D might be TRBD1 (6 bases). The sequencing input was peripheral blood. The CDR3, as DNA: TGTGCCAGCACACCAACAGGGTTCGGGGAGCTGTTTTTT. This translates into CASTPTGFGELFF.